Below, 19 T cell receptor beta chains from the same sample are listed, as sequenced in a study of beta chain features in type 1 diabetes. Expressed TCRB transcripts were sequenced because the entire RNA isolate underwent reverse transcription. Profiling relied on immunoSEQ multiplex PCR, and the TCRdb table lists in-frame clones only, not all of them. The table has over 700,000 clones, around a sixth seen once; the top ten hold 0.023%. The material sequenced was naive CD4+ T cells from blood. These receptors were collected from a woman aged 18-30 years in good health.

The V gene is TRBV18, the J gene TRBJ2-2, with 8 positions matching TRBD1. The CDR3 sequence is 16 residues long. Losses at the gene ends were 3 bases for V and 5 bases for J; bases not matched to a gene: 8. CDR1 and CDR2 from the germline V gene are KGHSH and LQKENI. The CDR3: CASSPWQGAGTGELFF. Written as DNA, the CDR3 is TGTGCCAGCTCACCTTGGCAGGGGGCAGGAACCGGGGAGCTGTTTTTT.

This chain connects TRBV5-4 to TRBJ2-1; 9 nucleotides align to TRBD2. The CDR3 length is 15 residues. The junction had 10 bases not matched to a gene; V was cut back by 6 bases and J by 6 bases. Germline V gives CDR1 SGHNT, CDR2 YYREEE (reference sequence). CDR3 in amino acids: CASTLTGTSSNEQFF. The CDR3 bases are TGTGCCAGCACTTTAACCGGGACTAGCAGCAATGAGCAGTTCTTC.

There are a few counts of this clone. For the CDR3, the DNA is TGTGCCAGCAGCCAGGACAGGGGGCTCTACGAGCAGTACTTC. It encodes CASSQDRGLYEQYF. The chain links TRBV28 to TRBJ2-7; 11 nucleotides match TRBD1. Trimming cost V 6 bases and J 3 bases; bases outside gene matches: 4. This CDR3 spans 14 amino acids. The V gene's germline CDR1 is MDHEN and CDR2 SYDVKM.

The rearrangement uses TRBV4-3 and TRBJ2-1; D ambiguous. Looked up from germline, CDR1 is LGHNA and CDR2 is YSLEER. The CDR3 runs to 13 residues. V shed 3 bases and J shed 5 bases, with 8 bases lying between them. The CDR3 region has the DNA TGCGCCAGCAGCCATTCTCCGGACAATGAGCAGTTCTTC. Its translation is CASSHSPDNEQFF.

The V gene is TRBV7-2, the J gene TRBJ1-3; no firm D call. The CDR3 extends over 16 amino acids. CDR1 and CDR2 (germline): SGHTA, FQGNSA. V gave up 3 bases and J gave up 0 bases, with 12 bases separating them. In nucleotides, the CDR3 is TGTGCCAGCAGCTTGAGCGCAACCACCTCTGGAAACACCATATATTTT. The encoded protein is CASSLSATTSGNTIYF.

A few counts support this clone. The V call is TRBV4-1, the J call TRBJ2-2, with D possibly matching TRBD1 (6 bases). V was pared by 1 base and J by 6 bases, with 18 bases between. Germline CDR1 reads MGHRA; CDR2 reads YSYEKL. The CDR3 totals 17 residues. Here the CDR3 reads CASSQGRLRRGPGELFF. CDR3 DNA sequence: TGCGCCAGCAGCCAAGGTCGATTGCGCAGGGGTCCCGGGGAGCTGTTTTTT.

The J gene is TRBJ2-7, the V gene TRBV6-1, with D perhaps assigned TRBD1 or TRBD2 (6 bases each). Per the germline V gene, CDR1 is MNHNS and CDR2 is SASEGT. Trimming pared 2 bases from V and 6 bases from J, leaving 23 bases between. The CDR3 runs 17 residues. The CDR3 region has the DNA TGTGCCAGCAGTGAAAGGGGGTGGGCGGGATCCCCTTCCGAGCAGTACTTC. This encodes CASSERGWAGSPSEQYF.

The rearrangement links TRBV10-3 to TRBJ2-3; 11 bases are a match to TRBD2. The CDR3 is 13 amino acids. Germline values: CDR1 ENHRY, CDR2 SYGVKD. Unmatched junction bases numbered 3, after V lost 10 bases and J lost 3 bases. The CDR3: CATRLAGTDTQYF. The CDR3 nucleotides read TGTGCCACCCGACTAGCGGGGACAGATACGCAGTATTTT.

The J gene is TRBJ2-1, the V gene TRBV5-6, with TRBD2 matching 9 bases. The CDR3 totals 15 residues. V was clipped by 3 bases and J by 4 bases; unmatched bases: 5. The germline V gene encodes CDR1 SGHDT and CDR2 YYEEEE. The CDR3 is CASSWGLADYNEQFF. CDR3 bases: TGTGCCAGCAGCTGGGGACTAGCAGATTACAATGAGCAGTTCTTC.

This clone occurred a few times. CDR3 DNA: TGTGCCAGCAGCGTAGGTTCAGGATCCTTGAACACTGAAGCTTTCTTT. This sequence encodes CASSVGSGSLNTEAFF. The rearrangement links TRBV9 to TRBJ1-1; D unclear. The CDR3 runs 16 residues. Trimming took off 0 bases at V and 0 bases at J, with 12 bases between the two ends. Looked up from germline, CDR1 is SGDLS and CDR2 is YYNGEE.

This chain joins TRBV6-1 and TRBJ2-3, with TRBD1 identical over 8 bases. The J segment lost 4 bases and the V segment lost 9 bases, leaving 9 bases of the junction unmatched. This CDR3 comprises 14 residues. The germline V gene has CDR1 MNHNS and CDR2 SASEGT. The DNA of the CDR3 is TGTGCCAGTCGTCGGACAGGGCTTTCAGATACGCAGTATTTT. This encodes CASRRTGLSDTQYF.

The chain recombines TRBV6-6 with TRBJ2-5; 8 bases are shared with TRBD2. The V and J ends lost 10 bases and 11 bases, in that order; junction bases with no gene match: 18. The V gene's germline CDR1 is MNHNY and CDR2 SVGAGI (reference sequence). The CDR3 is made up of 14 amino acids. The CDR3 protein is CATYRPGGSNEQYF. The DNA for the CDR3 is TGTGCCACATACCGCCCGGGAGGGAGCAATGAGCAGTACTTC.

The sample holds a few counts of this clone. The chain uses TRBV29-1 and TRBJ2-2; D gene ambiguous. Trimming stripped 4 bases from V and 2 bases from J, with 14 bases between. The CDR3 runs to 15 residues. Germline V gene data show CDR1 as SQVTM and CDR2 as ANQGSEA. The CDR3 bases are TGCAGCGTTGGAGCCACAAGTCTAAACACCGGGGAGCTGTTTTTT. Residues: CSVGATSLNTGELFF.

This clone appeared a few times. The chain combines TRBV18 with TRBJ2-7, with 10 bases that match TRBD1. Germline CDR1 reads KGHSH; CDR2 reads LQKENI. Unmatched junction bases numbered 6, after V lost 3 bases and J lost 4 bases. This CDR3 has 15 amino acids. Here the CDR3 reads CASSPPGTGVYEQYF. CDR3 sequence (DNA): TGTGCCAGCTCACCCCCCGGGACAGGGGTGTACGAGCAGTACTTC.

This clone was counted between two and nine times. This chain uses TRBV6-6 with TRBJ1-3, with D unclear. The germline gives CDR1 MNHNY, CDR2 SVGAGI (reference sequence). V gave up 7 bases and J gave up 0 bases, with 7 bases separating them. This CDR3 is built from 13 residues. Here the CDR3 DNA reads TGTGCCAGCACGCGGGACTCTGGAAACACCATATATTTT. It specifies CASTRDSGNTIYF.

This chain's CDR3 is CASSFSGSADTQYF. The CDR3 DNA is TGCGCCAGCAGCTTTAGCGGGAGCGCAGATACGCAGTATTTT. V is TRBV5-1 and J is TRBJ2-3, with 9 nucleotides matching TRBD2. In germline, CDR1 is SGHRS, CDR2 YFSETQ. The CDR3 is made up of 14 amino acids. Losses at the gene ends were 2 bases for V and 4 bases for J; bases not matched to a gene: 2.

The V and J genes are TRBV4-3 and TRBJ2-7, with 9 bases aligning to TRBD1. This CDR3 has 15 residues. The germline gives CDR1 LGHNA, CDR2 YSLEER. The V gene end was trimmed by 3 bases and the J gene end by 3 bases; junction bases not matched to a gene: 6. This CDR3 reads CASSHQQDRGYEQYF. In DNA, the CDR3 is TGCGCCAGCAGCCACCAACAGGACAGGGGCTACGAGCAGTACTTC.

The chain is built from TRBV7-9 and TRBJ1-1; 8 nucleotides agree with TRBD1. Germline-derived CDR1 and CDR2 are SEHNR and FQNEAQ (reference sequence). This CDR3 region has 15 residues. The J segment lost 3 bases and the V segment lost 4 bases, leaving 7 bases of the junction unmatched. In DNA, the CDR3 is TGTGCCAGCAGCTCCAGGGGGCCGGGGGACACTGAAGCTTTCTTT. Protein sequence: CASSSRGPGDTEAFF.

The chain employs TRBV7-8 and TRBJ2-1, with D maybe TRBD1 (6 bases). The CDR3 is 15 amino acids. The germline CDR1 and CDR2 sequences are SGHVS and FQNEAQ. Trimming pared 2 bases from V and 7 bases from J, leaving 15 bases between. The DNA for the CDR3 is TGTGCCAGCAGCTTACGGAGTGACAGGTGGAATGAGCAGTTCTTC. Amino acid sequence: CASSLRSDRWNEQFF.